This T cell receptor (beta chain) was captured by sequencing in a study of blood T cell repertoires in COVID-19. Germline CDR1 and CDR2: MDHEN and SYDVKM. The CDR3 length is 15 residues. J was trimmed by 1 base and V by 7 bases; bases with no gene match: 8. Sequencing was performed with immunoSEQ multiplex PCR; in TCRdb, only in-frame clones are kept and a portion is missing. The sample lists approximately 360,000 clones; roughly 90% were seen once. This chain joins TRBV28 and TRBJ2-3, with TRBD2 matching over 7 bases. The sequence came from a woman aged 30 to 39 with acute COVID-19. Specimen: PBMCs or T cells enriched from blood (not recorded which). The CDR3 DNA is TGTGCCAGCAACGGCGAGCGGGGACGCACAGATACGCAGTATTTT. Its protein is CASNGERGRTDTQYF.